This T cell receptor beta chain was identified in a study of cytomegalovirus exposure and HLA in healthy donors (dated by TCRdb to about 2017). For the wider study: An earlier analysis of more than 550 of the donors reported 276 Gb of sequence data and 90 million to 120 million unique TCR beta sequences obtained from around 170 million T cells. Donor age, sex, ethnicity and CMV serostatus were compiled alongside the repertoire data. In a later analysis, previously published TCR beta repertoires from about 640 donors were re-analyzed and high-resolution HLA genotyping was added so that TCR occurrence patterns could be studied. A later genetic analysis took genome-wide SNP genotypes for about 55% of the 666 donors and used that subset as a discovery cohort. Along with the approximately 700-subject first cohort, a separate validation cohort of more than 90 different subjects was used. All discovery cohort repertoires had been generated using a single sequencing platform. About 300 gigabases of sequencing data and approximately 84 million unique TCR sequences were included in an early release covering under 650 HLA-typed donors. Class I and class II HLA loci were covered by the typing at four-digit resolution. To predict cytomegalovirus infection status, the study brought together high-throughput TCR immunosequencing, statistical association of individual TCRs with disease status, and machine learning. The number of donors typed differed by locus, with roughly 629-640 for A, B, C, DRB1 and DQB1, 522 for DQA1, under 610 for DPA1, and 450 to 480 for DPB1. Among the roughly 390 genotyped donors, approximately 82% belonged to the genetic ancestry cluster associated with self-reported Caucasian donors. Four or five DR-DQ haplotypes were handled as single units for association and clustering because linkage in the cohort was strong. Rather than drawing on any new phenotypic data, the later analysis identified candidate immune exposures from TCR beta sequences and the way those sequences occurred across donors. The study used immunosequencing to profile the T cell repertoires of approximately 690 subjects and linked those repertoires to cytomegalovirus serostatus. Across roughly 420 genotyped donors of the cohort, an average of about 250,000 unique TCR beta nucleotide sequences per donor were sequenced, and roughly 20% of those sequences were non-productive. An earlier analysis of some 600 of the donors applied high-throughput TCR beta sequencing to assess whether each TCR beta V gene segment acted as functional or pseudogenic. The study aimed to test whether signatures of past pathogen exposure could be identified by cataloging public T cell receptors. What the work shows at the level of the full study, not this receptor alone: The only immune exposure information available for the cohort was CMV serostatus. According to a later genetic analysis, donors in an Asian-associated ancestry cluster had fewer N-insertions in productive TCRs than the approximately 650-donor mean. An association between a missense DCLRE1C variant and V-gene and J-gene trimming of TCR beta chains was found in a later genetic analysis and replicated in an independent cohort. In a later analysis, most CMV-associated TCR beta chains were found to appear HLA-restricted, with HLA associations seemingly driven largely by CMV exposure. When HLA alleles, especially DR and DQ, strongly co-occurred, attributing TCR associations to individual alleles was difficult. According to the authors, the approach could potentially be generalized to other disease states and immunological phenotypes. Only TCR beta chains were sequenced in this cohort, and the absence of alpha or paired-chain data limited detectable features. In both the original and validation cohorts, the classifier was reported to diagnose cytomegalovirus status with high specificity and sensitivity. Because some donors lacked HLA typing at each locus, the association tests relied only on the typed subset. Most TCR sequences were seen in very few donors, while some public TCRs were found in many individuals. In a later analysis, the rate of TCR association differed among HLA loci, with DRB1 alleles having the most associated TCRs and HLA-C alleles having the fewest. The sequencing pipeline was judged likely to have produced a cluster of highly shared sequence variants as a technical artifact. Some 15 rarely observed V segments, including chromosome 9 orphons, were excluded from the earlier analysis of approximately 500 of the donors because counts were too low. A total of roughly 160 TCR beta chains were listed by the study as associated with cytomegalovirus. Several of the top co-occurrence clusters appeared to be linked to parvovirus B19, influenza, CMV and Epstein-Barr virus, according to a later analysis. A later analysis found that HLA-associated TCR beta chains were more clonally expanded and had lower generation probabilities than equally common non-associated chains. A further reported finding was that TCR beta sequences accurately predicted the HLA-A and HLA-B alleles for most subjects in the first cohort. A later analysis associated about 17,000 TCR beta sequences with specific HLA alleles at a false discovery rate of 0.05. Linkage disequilibrium might explain the correlated functional status among segregating V segments, but an unknown experimental factor could not be excluded. Sequencing depth was assumed to be roughly uniform across donors in the presence/absence analyses, though that assumption may not hold. Because the 87-base-pair reads could not distinguish some IMGT-functional V segments, including TRBV6-2 and TRBV6-3, those segments were excluded. In vitro tests confirmed that a few of the cytomegalovirus-associated TCR beta chains recognize cytomegalovirus antigens. In an earlier analysis of 587 of the donors, most TCR beta V segments appeared in productive rearrangements about 90% or about 30% of the time, broadly matching IMGT annotations.

The CDR3 runs 17 residues from the cysteine to the phenylalanine. CDR3 DNA only is kept here, 51 bases in frame from base 1. Between the V and J ends, shortened by 0 bases and 1 base respectively, the junction contains 13 bases. The library came from the immunoSEQ multiplex PCR assay. For the multiplex PCR, a mixture combining 60 forward primers for TCR Vbeta segments and 13 reverse primers for TCR Jbeta segments was used. Amplification of the CDR3 region of rearranged TCR beta genes was performed with a multiplex PCR assay on genomic DNA. On the Illumina HiSeq System, the amplified TCR beta libraries were sequenced as 87-base-pair reads. Concerning the study's data processing: A later analysis tallied 70 million to 100 million unique TCR beta chains across the 650 to 750 repertoires, and about 10 million of those chains were shared by two or more donors. A nearest-neighbor algorithm error-corrected the raw reads and collapsed the reads into unique sequences, merging closely related sequences to remove PCR and sequencing errors. CDR3 sequences were aligned to IMGT reference sequences to assign V, D and J gene segments. For a sequence to be retained, at least a six-nucleotide match to both a V gene segment and a J gene segment was required. A rearrangement was called productive if the CDR3 had no stop codons and remained in frame with V and J, and every other rearrangement was called non-productive. Following IMGT convention, CDR3 was defined as the stretch from the second conserved V-encoded cysteine to the conserved J-encoded phenylalanine. The earlier analysis of around 640 of the donors excluded sequences that lacked an unambiguous match to a single V gene segment. An earlier analysis of several hundred of the donors called V segments functional above 56.7% productive rearrangements and segregating when the between-donor standard deviation exceeded 5%. A statistical classification framework was built to diagnose cytomegalovirus status from the catalog of TCR beta chain sequences. V and J gene assignment, in a later analysis, came from comparing TCR nucleotide sequences with IMGT/GENE-DB human TR gene sequences. In a later analysis, CDR3 sequences and most-parsimonious VDJ recombination scenarios were assigned using the TCRdist pipeline. In a later analysis, each TCR beta chain was defined by its CDR3 amino acid sequence together with its V-gene family, and reads without a unique V-gene family were excluded. In a later analysis, fewer than 600 highly shared, low-generation-probability nucleotide sequences were removed to address suspected cross-contamination and a sequencing artifact. A later analysis calculated a clonal expansion index for each public chain from normalized within-repertoire ranks of inferred template counts. A later analysis computed generation probabilities with a VDJ recombination model fitted to out-of-frame rearrangements, and checked the results against IGoR. A later analysis scored TCR-TCR, TCR-HLA and TCR-CMV co-occurrence with hypergeometric tests, applying a repertoire-size bias correction to TCR pairs. A later analysis estimated false discovery rates by permuting HLA or CMV assignments 20 times. A later analysis grouped co-occurring TCRs with DBSCAN, adding TCRdist sequence similarity when clustering within HLA-allele-positive subsets. Repertoires with fewer than 30,000 or more than 120,000 public chains were left out of co-occurrence clustering, as were four to six repertoires with anomalous nucleotide sharing. TCRdb's version of the immuneACCESS table is confined to in-frame rearrangements and falls short of the full clone set. An unresolved V gene accounts for under half of the shortfall where checked; the remainder is of unknown origin. For V, J and clone size, that table is used; D and trimming come from the DNA. The sample includes about 200,000 clones, with 82% observed a single time. The ten largest clones capture about 2.6% of the sample.

A word on this clone: Its antigen target is currently unknown. The input lacks base qualities; no much larger clone sits a single base away.

The cohort was made up of about 610 healthy bone marrow donors. Cohort members were all nominally healthy when sampled, although unrecorded immune exposures were likely present. The donor tested CMV seronegative and was one of the 352 seronegative cohort members. Each donor provided a peripheral blood sample, and peripheral blood mononuclear cells were used for TCR beta sequencing. The Qiagen DNeasy Blood Extraction Kit was used to extract genomic DNA from the blood cell samples. The TCR originated in a middle-aged woman in good health and CMV-seronegative. Sequencing was performed on PBMCs. The sequence is built from TRBV23-1 and TRBJ1-5; the D segment cannot be called with confidence. TRBV23-1 is placed among ORFs of uncertain function. CDR3 region: CASSQSVAGGSNQPQHF. At the DNA level, the sequence is TGCGCCAGCAGTCAATCAGTGGCAGGAGGAAGCAATCAGCCCCAGCATTTT.